This paragraph reports one T cell receptor beta chain. These data are taken from a study of blood T cell repertoires in COVID-19. In the authors' workflow: Scientists estimated how many nucleated cells there were by amplifying reference gene primers. TCRdb's copy holds only in-frame clones and misses some; the assay was immunoSEQ multiplex PCR. That table supplies the V and J calls and clone size; D and trimming were determined from the DNA. The table lists 250,000 to 300,000 clones, approximately 88% of them singletons, with 0.8% to 1% in the top ten. Enrollees, about 18 to 89 years old, lived in around 23 US areas. Participants' own reports of clinical history determined their cohort assignment. The V and J ends lost 4 bases and 3 bases respectively, with 16 bases between them. The V gene's germline CDR1 is SGHKS and CDR2 YYEKEE (reference sequence). The CDR3 consists of 15 residues.

This chain uses TRBV5-5 with TRBJ1-1; D perhaps matches TRBD1 (6 bases). This clonotype was obtained from a woman under 40 who had recovered from COVID-19. The sample was PBMCs or T cells enriched from blood (not recorded which). This CDR3 is CASSINRVRDTEAFF. The CDR3 coding sequence is TGTGCCAGCAGCATTAACAGGGTAAGGGACACTGAAGCTTTCTTT. The full variable domain, rest sourced from reference TRBV5-5 and TRBJ1-1, is DAGVTQSPTHLIKTRGQQVTLRCSPISGHKSVSWYQQVLGQGPQFIFQYYEKEERGRGNFPDRFSARQFPNYSSELNVNALLLGDSALYLCASSINRVRDTEAFFGQGTRLTVV.